A single sample gave rise to the 32 T cell receptor beta chains below, sequenced in a study of technical replicates of blood from a few donors. TCRdb's table, derived via immunoSEQ multiplex PCR, lists solely in-frame clones and lacks some. The sample includes under 90,000 clones, 98% of them seen just once. Source material: T cells isolated from PBMCs. These receptors were collected from a human donor in good health.

The chain is built from TRBV4-1 and TRBJ1-2, with D maybe TRBD1 (6 bases). V shed 2 bases and J shed 5 bases, with 15 bases lying between them. Germline V gives CDR1 MGHRA, CDR2 YSYEKL. The CDR3 covers 15 residues. In DNA, the CDR3 is TGCGCCAGCAGCCAACGGGACACCGACCTATATGGCTACACCTTC. It yields the protein CASSQRDTDLYGYTF.

As for this clone: The junction departs from germline at one end; a sequencing error may be responsible. The chain combines TRBV7-7 with TRBJ2-1; 9 nucleotides match TRBD1. Per the germline V gene, CDR1 is SSHAT and CDR2 is FNYEAQ (reference sequence). The CDR3 is made up of 13 amino acids. The CDR3 DNA sequence: TGTGCTAGCAGCCGTGGACAGGGGAGTCGGCAGTTCTTC. This codes for CASSRGQGSRQFF. The variable domain in full, with the rest retrieved from reference TRBV7-7 and TRBJ2-1, is GAGVSQSPRYKVTKRGQDVTLRCDPISSHATLYWYQQALGQGPEFLTYFNYEAQPDKSGLPSDRFSAERPEGSISTLTIQRTEQRDSAMYRCASSRGQGSRQFFGPGTRLTVL.

This chain connects TRBV6-5 to TRBJ2-7, with 9 bases lining up with TRBD2. V lost 2 bases, J lost 3 bases, and 8 bases stayed unmatched. Germline CDR1 MNHEY, CDR2 SVGAGI. The CDR3 has 16 amino acids. This CDR3 is CASSYGSAGGFYEQYF. The CDR3 bases are TGTGCCAGCAGTTACGGATCTGCGGGGGGGTTCTACGAGCAGTACTTC.

This chain's CDR3 is CASSQVDGEGEKLFF. The CDR3 region has the DNA TGTGCCAGCAGCCAAGTTGACGGGGAAGGAGAAAAACTGTTTTTT. The V gene is TRBV4-2, the J gene TRBJ1-4; no reliable D call. Germline CDR1 is LGHNA and CDR2 is YNFKEQ. The CDR3 extends over 15 amino acids. V was trimmed by 1 base and J by 8 bases, leaving 14 bases between them.

V and J are TRBV11-3 and TRBJ1-4; 7 bases fit TRBD1. The length of the CDR3 is 17 residues. V was pared by 2 bases and J by 0 bases, with 6 bases of the junction left unmatched. The germline V gene encodes CDR1 SGHNT and CDR2 YENEEA. CDR3 loop: CASSLRRGTSTNEKLFF. CDR3 nucleotides: TGTGCCAGCAGCTTACGCAGGGGGACCTCAACTAATGAAAAACTGTTTTTT.

This sequence joins TRBV7-6 and TRBJ1-2, with 9 bases fitting TRBD1. The germline V gene encodes CDR1 SGHVS and CDR2 FNYEAQ. V lost 8 bases and J lost 6; bases outside the gene matches: 10. The CDR3 extends over 14 amino acids. CDR3 region: CASYGTGLVNGYTF. The CDR3 nucleotides are TGTGCCAGCTATGGGACAGGGCTGGTCAATGGCTACACCTTC.

The chain joins TRBV18 to TRBJ1-4; perhaps TRBD1 as D (6 bases). CDR3 size: 14 residues. Germline values: CDR1 KGHSH, CDR2 LQKENI. V was shortened by 8 bases and J by 8 bases, with 18 bases between the two germline ends. In nucleotides, the CDR3 is TGTGCCAGCGACTTGGGGGGGGCCTACGAAAAACTGTTTTTT. Amino acid sequence: CASDLGGAYEKLFF.

This sequence joins TRBV14 and TRBJ2-2; TRBD1 is a possible D gene (5 bases). Germline V gives CDR1 SGHDN, CDR2 FVKESK. Trimming stripped 3 bases from V and 3 bases from J, with 11 bases between. The CDR3 sequence is 15 residues long. The CDR3 region is CASSQGNRHTGELFF. Here the CDR3 DNA reads TGTGCCAGCAGCCAGGGCAACAGGCACACCGGGGAGCTGTTTTTT.

DNA for the CDR3: TGTGCCAGCAGCTTTTCCCCCGGGGTGGGCCTGAACACTGAAGCTTTCTTT. Its translation is CASSFSPGVGLNTEAFF. The J gene is TRBJ1-1, the V gene TRBV5-4; D call uncertain. Germline V gene data show CDR1 as SGHNT and CDR2 as YYREEE (reference sequence). Trimming shortened V by 2 bases and J by 0 bases, and 17 bases separated the two germline ends. The CDR3 totals 17 residues.

This chain connects TRBV6-1 to TRBJ2-3; TRBD1 matches at 9 bases. J gave up 2 bases and V 3 bases, and 3 bases lay outside the gene matches. The germline CDR1 and CDR2 sequences are MNHNS and SASEGT. The CDR3 contains 15 residues. The chain's CDR3 is CASSDGQGTTDTQYF. The CDR3, as DNA: TGTGCCAGCAGTGATGGACAGGGGACCACAGATACGCAGTATTTT.

This chain connects TRBV7-9 to TRBJ2-1; D might be TRBD1 (5 bases). Trimming shortened V by 1 base and J by 7 bases, and 8 bases separated the two germline ends. The germline V gene has CDR1 SEHNR and CDR2 FQNEAQ (reference sequence). The CDR3 consists of 13 residues. This CDR3 is CASSLGGWNEQFF. The CDR3 DNA is TGTGCCAGCAGCTTAGGGGGCTGGAATGAGCAGTTCTTC. The whole variable domain, filled in from reference TRBV7-9 and TRBJ2-1, reads DTGVSQNPRHKITKRGQNVTFRCDPISEHNRLYWYRQTLGQGPEFLTYFQNEAQLEKSRLLSDRFSAERPKGSFSTLEIQRTEQGDSAMYLCASSLGGWNEQFFGPGTRLTVL.

The chain is built from TRBV5-1 and TRBJ2-7; D gene unclear. Between the trimmed V and J ends, which lost 6 bases and 0 bases, there was a span of 7 bases. Germline V gene lookup returns CDR1 SGHRS and CDR2 YFSETQ. CDR3 length: 12 amino acids. Here the CDR3 reads CASNSPSYEQYF. CDR3 DNA sequence: TGCGCCAGCAACAGTCCCTCCTACGAGCAGTACTTC.

The chain joins TRBV6-6 to TRBJ2-1; TRBD2 might be the D (6 bases). Per the germline V gene, CDR1 is MNHNY and CDR2 is SVGAGI (reference sequence). There are 16 residues in the CDR3. V dropped 2 bases and J dropped 8 bases, with 19 bases sitting between them. The CDR3 coding sequence is TGTGCCAGCAGTTACCCCCTGACTAGAGAGGCCGATGAGCAGTTCTTC. Amino acid sequence: CASSYPLTREADEQFF.

The V call is TRBV6-1, the J call TRBJ2-7, with D perhaps TRBD1 (6 bases). This CDR3 is 14 amino acids long. V lost 6 bases and J 4 bases, leaving 16 bases between the germline ends. Germline CDR1 is MNHNS and CDR2 is SASEGT. In nucleotides, the CDR3 is TGTGCCAGCAGCCTGTACAGGGCTCCTTACGAGCAGTACTTC. Its protein is CASSLYRAPYEQYF.

The V call is TRBV11-2, the J call TRBJ2-5; perhaps TRBD1 as D (5 bases). With 4 bases removed from V and 5 bases from J, the gap between germline ends came to 5 bases. Germline V gene sequence: CDR1 SGHAT, CDR2 FQNNGV. The CDR3 consists of 11 residues. In DNA, the CDR3 is TGTGCCAGCAGCTCAGGGGAGACCCAGTACTTC. Translated: CASSSGETQYF. Full variable domain (outside the CDR3, taken from reference TRBV11-2 and TRBJ2-5): EAGVAQSPRYKIIEKRQSVAFWCNPISGHATLYWYQQILGQGPKLLIQFQNNGVVDDSQLPKDRFSAERLKGVDSTLKIQPAKLEDSAVYLCASSSGETQYFGPGTRLLVL.

This sequence joins TRBV18 and TRBJ2-4; 7 bases map to TRBD1. The CDR3 is 14 amino acids. Trimming cost V 2 bases and J 8 bases; bases outside gene matches: 6. Germline V gives CDR1 KGHSH, CDR2 LQKENI. The chain's CDR3 is CASSPRGQVDIQYF. The CDR3 DNA sequence: TGTGCCAGCTCACCAAGGGGGCAGGTAGACATTCAGTACTTC.

CDR3 protein: CASTLPGLAGYTF. CDR3 bases: TGTGCCAGCACCCTACCAGGGTTAGCTGGCTACACCTTC. V gene TRBV28 combines with J gene TRBJ1-2, with a tentative D call TRBD1 (5 bases). This CDR3 region has 13 residues. Germline CDR1 is MDHEN and CDR2 is SYDVKM. V lost 7 bases and J lost 7, with 16 bases in between.

This rearrangement joins TRBV6-6 to TRBJ1-3; TRBD1 might be the D (5 bases). CDR3 length: 14 residues. Germline CDR1 MNHNY, CDR2 SVGAGI (reference sequence). V gave up 7 bases and J gave up 0 bases, with 10 bases separating them. This chain's CDR3 is CASTKQASGNTIYF. DNA of the CDR3: TGTGCCAGCACTAAACAGGCCTCTGGAAACACCATATATTTT.

The gene calls are TRBV2 and TRBJ1-6; possibly TRBD1 for D (6 bases). Deletions cut 4 bases from V and 7 bases from J, with 14 bases between. CDR1 is SNHLY and CDR2 is FYNNEI in the germline V gene. This CDR3 region has 15 residues. CDR3: CASSGTEELNSPLHF. The DNA of the CDR3 is TGTGCCAGCAGTGGGACAGAGGAATTGAATTCACCCCTCCACTTT.

The rearrangement joins TRBV2 to TRBJ2-5; TRBD2 might be the D (6 bases). This CDR3 is built from 14 residues. The germline V and J ends were trimmed by 9 bases and 5 bases, with 19 bases remaining between them. Germline assignment: CDR1 SNHLY and CDR2 FYNNEI. CDR3 in amino acids: CASGVRGGGETQYF. The CDR3 DNA is TGTGCCAGTGGGGTGAGGGGTGGAGGGGAGACCCAGTACTTC.

V is TRBV21-1 and J is TRBJ1-5. TRBV21-1 represents a pseudogene. The CDR3 runs 17 residues. The CDR3 bases are TGTGCCAGCACCCCGATTTGTGGCGACTATAGCAATCAGCCCCAGCATTTT. Its translation is CASTPICGDYSNQPQHF.

The chain links TRBV9 to TRBJ1-1; the D gene is possibly TRBD1 (6 bases). There are 13 residues in the CDR3. Trimming left V 0 bases short and J 5 bases short, with 8 bases between. Germline values: CDR1 SGDLS, CDR2 YYNGEE. The DNA of the CDR3 is TGTGCCAGCAGCGTAGGCGGACAGACTGAAGCTTTCTTT. Encoded protein: CASSVGGQTEAFF.

The chain joins TRBV4-1 to TRBJ1-3; tentatively, D is TRBD1 (5 bases). The CDR3 runs 19 residues. V lost 1 base to trimming and J lost 3 bases, with 22 bases between them. The V gene's germline CDR1 is MGHRA and CDR2 YSYEKL. The CDR3: CASSQGLWEGLALGNTIYF. In DNA, the CDR3 is TGCGCCAGCAGCCAAGGCTTGTGGGAGGGACTTGCCCTTGGAAACACCATATATTTT.

V usage is TRBV11-2 and J usage is TRBJ2-1, with a weak D call TRBD2 (6 bases). Per the germline V gene, CDR1 is SGHAT and CDR2 is FQNNGV. Trimming pared 5 bases from V and 8 bases from J, leaving 13 bases between. This CDR3 spans 13 amino acids. CDR3 coding DNA: TGTGCCAGCAGCATGACTAGGATTCATGAGCAGTTCTTC. Amino acids: CASSMTRIHEQFF.

This chain joins TRBV28 and TRBJ1-5; unclear D gene. The V gene's germline CDR1 is MDHEN and CDR2 SYDVKM. This CDR3 contains 16 residues. Trimming shortened V by 1 base and J by 0 bases, and 10 bases separated the two germline ends. The CDR3 DNA reads as TGTGCCAGCAGTTTATTTGTCGGGAATAGCAATCAGCCCCAGCATTTT. Protein product: CASSLFVGNSNQPQHF.

The chain joins TRBV5-1 to TRBJ2-2, with D uncertain. CDR1 SGHRS and CDR2 YFSETQ come from the germline V gene. V lost 10 bases and J 6 bases, leaving 10 bases between the germline ends. The CDR3 length is 11 residues. CDR3 bases: TGCGCCGTACTCCGGGCCGGGGAGCTGTTTTTT. Its protein product is CAVLRAGELFF.

The rearrangement uses TRBV7-7 and TRBJ2-7; 8 bases align to TRBD2. The CDR3 length is 14 residues. The ends lost 1 base at V and 5 bases at J; junction bases unmatched: 4. Germline CDR1 reads SSHAT; CDR2 reads FNYEAQ (reference sequence). This CDR3 is CASSLEREPNEQYF. DNA for the CDR3: TGTGCCAGCAGCTTAGAGCGGGAGCCCAACGAGCAGTACTTC.

This chain connects TRBV27 to TRBJ2-7, with TRBD2 matching over 10 bases. V trimming: 5 bases; J trimming: 2 bases; junction bases outside the gene matches: 6. Germline V gene data show CDR1 as MNHEY and CDR2 as SMNVEV (reference sequence). This CDR3 has 15 amino acids. The CDR3 loop reads CASSLWGTSAYEQYF. CDR3 coding DNA: TGTGCCAGCAGTCTCTGGGGGACTAGCGCCTACGAGCAGTACTTC.

The rearrangement links TRBV5-8 to TRBJ1-2; 7 nucleotides align to TRBD1. This CDR3 region has 15 residues. CDR1 is SGHTS, CDR2 YDEGEE, per germline. V gave up 4 bases and J gave up 4 bases; unmatched junction bases: 10. CDR3 in amino acids: CASSTTGTELYGYTF. The DNA for the CDR3 is TGTGCCAGCAGCACTACCGGGACAGAACTCTATGGCTACACCTTC.

This chain links TRBV7-9 with TRBJ2-5; D gene ambiguous. This CDR3 has 12 amino acids. V gave up 6 bases and J gave up 3 bases, with 8 bases separating them. Germline V gene lookup returns CDR1 SEHNR and CDR2 FQNEAQ (reference sequence). The CDR3 DNA reads TGTGCCAGCAGATACAGAGAAGAGACCCAGTACTTC. Translation gives CASRYREETQYF.

This sequence joins TRBV5-5 and TRBJ2-5; no firm D call. The V end was cut by 4 bases, the J end by 1 base, with 8 bases between. Germline lookup yields CDR1 SGHKS and CDR2 YYEKEE (reference sequence). The CDR3 runs to 13 residues. The CDR3 region is CASSPWAQETQYF. CDR3 nucleotides: TGTGCCAGCAGCCCGTGGGCCCAAGAGACCCAGTACTTC. Together with reference TRBV5-5 and TRBJ2-5, the CDR3 gives the full variable domain: DAGVTQSPTHLIKTRGQQVTLRCSPISGHKSVSWYQQVLGQGPQFIFQYYEKEERGRGNFPDRFSARQFPNYSSELNVNALLLGDSALYLCASSPWAQETQYFGPGTRLLVL.

The CDR3 DNA is TGTGCCAGCAGTATAGTCCCCCGGGACAGGGACCCGGATACGCAGTATTTT. Translation: CASSIVPRDRDPDTQYF. The J gene is TRBJ2-3, the V gene TRBV7-9; 9 positions match TRBD1. The CDR3 length is 17 residues. Looked up from germline, CDR1 is SEHNR and CDR2 is FQNEAQ (reference sequence). V lost 6 bases and J lost 6; bases outside the gene matches: 16.